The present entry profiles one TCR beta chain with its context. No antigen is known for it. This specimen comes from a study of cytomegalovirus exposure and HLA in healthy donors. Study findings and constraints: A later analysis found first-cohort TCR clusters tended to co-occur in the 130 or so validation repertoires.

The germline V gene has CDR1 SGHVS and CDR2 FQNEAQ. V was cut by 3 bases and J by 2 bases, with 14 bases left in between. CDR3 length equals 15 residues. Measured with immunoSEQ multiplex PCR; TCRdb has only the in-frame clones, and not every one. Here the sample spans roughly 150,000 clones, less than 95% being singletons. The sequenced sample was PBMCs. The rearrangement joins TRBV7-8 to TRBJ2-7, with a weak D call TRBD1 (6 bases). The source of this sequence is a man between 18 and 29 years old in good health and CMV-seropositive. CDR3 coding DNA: TGTGCCAGCAGCTTTAGGCCAGGGGATACCTACGAGCAGTACTTC. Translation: CASSFRPGDTYEQYF.